The 32 T cell receptor beta chains reported below all come from one sample, sequenced in a study of blood T cell repertoires in COVID-19. Libraries were prepared by immunoSEQ multiplex PCR; TCRdb keeps only in-frame clonotypes and omits some of them. The data show fewer than 110,000 clones, approximately 89% seen once. The sequenced sample was peripheral blood. The receptor set was obtained from a woman between 25 and 40 years old with acute or convalescent COVID-19.

J is TRBJ2-2 and V is TRBV4-2; 9 nucleotides line up with TRBD2. The germline CDR1 and CDR2 sequences are LGHNA and YNFKEQ. V lost 1 base and J lost 1; bases outside the gene matches: 10. The CDR3 runs 19 residues. The DNA of the CDR3 is TGTGCCAGCAGCCAAGGTAGTAGCGGGGGCGTGCGGAACACCGGGGAGCTGTTTTTT. The encoded protein is CASSQGSSGGVRNTGELFF.

This chain connects TRBV10-2 to TRBJ1-1; 10 bases are a match to TRBD1. J gave up 4 bases and V 3 bases, and 5 bases lay outside the gene matches. The CDR3 consists of 15 residues. Germline V gives CDR1 WSHSY, CDR2 SAAADI. The CDR3 region is CASSEIGQGVTEAFF. The CDR3 bases are TGCGCCAGCAGTGAAATAGGACAGGGGGTCACTGAAGCTTTCTTT.

CDR3 DNA: TGTGCCAGCAGCTTAGGGCCTAGTGGAGGTCCAAAGACCTTC. This encodes CASSLGPSGGPKTF. J is TRBJ1-2 and V is TRBV7-2; D gene uncertain. Deletions cut 1 base from V and 14 bases from J, with 20 bases between. Germline V gene lookup returns CDR1 SGHTA and CDR2 FQGNSA. This CDR3 contains 14 residues.

This chain links TRBV19 with TRBJ2-6; D might be TRBD1 (5 bases). CDR3 length: 15 residues. The V gene lost 3 bases and the J gene lost 2 bases, with 8 bases spanning the gap. In germline, CDR1 is LNHDA, CDR2 SQIVND (reference sequence). In DNA, the CDR3 is TGTGCCAGTAGTATTCACAGGACTGGGGCCAACGTCCTGACTTTC. Its translation: CASSIHRTGANVLTF.

This sequence joins TRBV29-1 and TRBJ2-1; 7 bases agree with TRBD2. J gave up 5 bases and V 6 bases, and 10 bases lay outside the gene matches. The V gene's germline CDR1 is SQVTM and CDR2 ANQGSEA. This CDR3 spans 14 amino acids. CDR3 in DNA: TGCAGCGTGGGAGGGTCAAGAGGGAACAATGAGCAGTTCTTC. Its translation is CSVGGSRGNNEQFF.

The rearrangement joins TRBV12-3 or TRBV12-4 to TRBJ1-1; D not certain. V lost 1 base and J 10 bases, leaving 7 bases between the germline ends. This CDR3 has 11 amino acids. CDR3 region: CASSLGLRAFF. CDR3 nucleotides: TGTGCCAGCAGTTTAGGATTGCGAGCTTTCTTT.

The V and J genes are TRBV14 and TRBJ2-1, with D maybe TRBD1 (5 bases). V lost 3 bases to trimming and J lost 0 bases, with 12 bases between them. Looked up from germline, CDR1 is SGHDN and CDR2 is FVKESK. The CDR3 spans 16 residues. CDR3 in amino acids: CASSQLDTRSYNEQFF. Here the CDR3 DNA reads TGTGCCAGCAGCCAGCTGGACACCCGCTCCTACAATGAGCAGTTCTTC.

The CDR3 region is CASNLDRMENYEQYF. In DNA, the CDR3 is TGCGCCAGTAATCTGGACAGGATGGAGAACTACGAGCAGTACTTC. The chain carries TRBV5-1 and TRBJ2-7; 7 bases line up with TRBD1. The CDR3 is 15 amino acids. Losses at the gene ends were 8 bases for V and 3 bases for J; bases not matched to a gene: 14. Looked up from germline, CDR1 is SGHRS and CDR2 is YFSETQ.

This rearrangement joins TRBV11-3 to TRBJ1-1; 9 bases fit TRBD1. Trimming removed 4 bases from V and 8 bases from J; junction bases left unmatched: 8. The CDR3 consists of 14 residues. Germline loops: CDR1 SGHNT, CDR2 YENEEA. The CDR3 protein is CASSSRTGDREAFF. CDR3 DNA: TGTGCCAGCAGCTCCCGGACAGGGGATCGGGAAGCTTTCTTT.

This sequence joins TRBV5-1 and TRBJ2-7, with 9 bases aligning to TRBD1. Germline-derived CDR1 and CDR2 are SGHRS and YFSETQ. The CDR3 covers 16 residues. The trim removed 4 bases at V and 6 bases at J, leaving 14 bases unmatched. CDR3: CASSSGWGTGRIEQYF. For the CDR3, the DNA is TGCGCCAGCAGCAGTGGGTGGGGGACAGGGAGAATCGAGCAGTACTTC.

The chain employs TRBV24-1 and TRBJ1-2; 7 bases are shared with TRBD1. From germline, CDR1 is KGHDR and CDR2 SFDVKD. J lost 1 base, V lost 3 bases, and 1 base had no gene match. The CDR3 totals 14 residues. CDR3 amino acids: CATSDRQGNYGYTF. The CDR3 DNA follows: TGTGCCACCAGTGATCGACAGGGTAACTATGGCTACACCTTC.

This chain connects TRBV19 to TRBJ2-7, with 8 bases fitting TRBD1. The CDR3 spans 15 residues. With 1 base clipped from V and 2 bases from J, the junction kept 4 bases outside the gene matches. Germline V gene sequence: CDR1 LNHDA, CDR2 SQIVND (reference sequence). The CDR3 loop is CASSIGTGIAYEQYF. As DNA, the CDR3 is TGTGCCAGTAGTATAGGGACAGGGATAGCCTACGAGCAGTACTTC.

The chain carries TRBV29-1 and TRBJ1-2; possible D gene TRBD1, 6 bases. This CDR3 comprises 14 residues. V was shortened by 6 bases and J by 0 bases, with 14 bases between the two germline ends. Per the germline V gene, CDR1 is SQVTM and CDR2 is ANQGSEA. The CDR3 nucleotides read TGCAGCGTATCCCCAGGGGTTCCTAACTATGGCTACACCTTC. Translated, it gives CSVSPGVPNYGYTF.

The chain carries TRBV1 and TRBJ1-6. TRBV1 is an annotated pseudogene. This CDR3 contains 17 residues. The CDR3, as DNA: TGCACCAGCAGCCAAGTCCCGAGAGACAGTTCGGGGGCACCCCTCCACTTT. It translates to CTSSQVPRDSSGAPLHF.

This clone came up once. V gene TRBV5-1 combines with J gene TRBJ2-1; 7 bases are a match to TRBD1. After removal of 4 bases from V and 4 bases from J, the junction contained 14 bases not matched to a gene. CDR1 SGHRS and CDR2 YFSETQ come from the germline V gene. The CDR3 is made up of 17 amino acids. The CDR3 coding sequence is TGCGCCAGCAGCGCCCGCCCAGGGGGAATGGAGTACAATGAGCAGTTCTTC. The encoded protein is CASSARPGGMEYNEQFF.

The rearrangement joins TRBV27 to TRBJ2-7; TRBD1 matches 9 bases. This CDR3 contains 15 residues. Germline CDR1 and CDR2: MNHEY and SMNVEV (reference sequence). V shed 7 bases and J 3 bases; nucleotides not matched to a gene: 10. The CDR3 region has the DNA TGTGCCAGCAACCCCGGGGGACAGGGTATCTACGAGCAGTACTTC. Protein sequence: CASNPGGQGIYEQYF.

This chain links TRBV27 with TRBJ1-3, with D perhaps TRBD1 (5 bases). The V end lost 3 bases, the J end lost 0 bases, and 15 bases lay between the germline ends. The germline CDR1 and CDR2 sequences are MNHEY and SMNVEV (reference sequence). The CDR3 covers 17 residues. The CDR3 loop is CASSFQGSTLSGNTIYF. The CDR3 DNA reads TGTGCCAGCAGTTTTCAGGGCTCTACTCTCTCTGGAAACACCATATATTTT.

The chain links TRBV11-2 to TRBJ1-2; 11 bases fit TRBD1. V shed 1 base, J shed 4 bases, and the junction held 2 bases outside the gene matches. Per the germline V gene, CDR1 is SGHAT and CDR2 is FQNNGV. CDR3 length: 15 amino acids. The DNA for the CDR3 is TGTGCCAGCAGCTTAGTCGGGACAGGGGGCTATGGCTACACCTTC. Translated: CASSLVGTGGYGYTF.

The rearrangement uses TRBV27 and TRBJ2-3; D may be TRBD2 (5 bases). V dropped 6 bases and J dropped 0 bases, with 22 bases sitting between them. The CDR3 has 18 residues. CDR1 MNHEY and CDR2 SMNVEV come from the germline V gene (reference sequence). The CDR3 DNA is TGTGCCAGCAGCCCTATAACATTGCCTACTAGTAGCACAGATACGCAGTATTTT. This gives the protein CASSPITLPTSSTDTQYF.

The chain carries TRBV5-1 and TRBJ2-3; D might be TRBD2 (6 bases). V lost 0 bases, J lost 5 bases, and 13 bases lay in between. CDR3 length: 15 residues. Per germline, CDR1 SGHRS and CDR2 YFSETQ. The CDR3 DNA sequence: TGCGCCAGCAGCTTGGGGGACGGAGGGATAGATACGCAGTATTTT. It translates to CASSLGDGGIDTQYF.

The V call is TRBV2, the J call TRBJ2-1, with TRBD2 matching 7 bases. V trimming: 8 bases; J trimming: 8 bases; junction bases outside the gene matches: 9. CDR1 is SNHLY and CDR2 is FYNNEI in the germline V gene. The CDR3 is made up of 13 amino acids. CDR3 nucleotides: TGTGCCAGCGCGTCAGCGGGGAGGGATGAGCAGTTCTTC. Translated: CASASAGRDEQFF.

CDR3 sequence: CASRGAGANVLTF. DNA of the CDR3: TGTGCCAGCAGAGGGGCTGGGGCCAACGTCCTGACTTTC. The chain uses TRBV7-8 and TRBJ2-6, with D possibly matching TRBD1 (5 bases). Trimming left V 6 bases short and J 2 bases short, with 5 bases between. Looked up from germline, CDR1 is SGHVS and CDR2 is FQNEAQ. The CDR3 spans 13 residues. Drawing the rest from reference TRBV7-8 and TRBJ2-6, the complete variable domain is GAGVSQSPRYKVAKRGQDVALRCDPISGHVSLFWYQQALGQGPEFLTYFQNEAQLDKSGLPSDRFFAERPEGSVSTLKIQRTQQEDSAVYLCASRGAGANVLTFGAGSRLTVL.

This sequence joins TRBV5-4 and TRBJ2-2, with 7 bases lining up with TRBD1. Trimming cost V 3 bases and J 6 bases; bases outside gene matches: 5. CDR3 length equals 14 residues. Germline V gene sequence: CDR1 SGHNT, CDR2 YYREEE (reference sequence). The CDR3 sequence is CASSSKGAAGELFF. CDR3 DNA sequence: TGTGCCAGCAGCTCGAAGGGGGCGGCCGGGGAGCTGTTTTTT.

This clone was seen many times. This sequence joins TRBV27 and TRBJ2-1; perhaps TRBD1 as D (6 bases). V lost 5 bases, J lost 7 bases, and 12 bases lay in between. The CDR3 runs to 13 residues. CDR1 MNHEY and CDR2 SMNVEV come from the germline V gene (reference sequence). CDR3 region: CASSGGAVNEQFF. The CDR3 nucleotides read TGTGCCAGCAGTGGGGGCGCCGTGAATGAGCAGTTCTTC.

The count of this clone is one. V and J are TRBV6-4 and TRBJ2-3, with D possibly matching TRBD2 (5 bases). Germline lookup yields CDR1 MRHNA and CDR2 SNTAGT. Trimming took off 4 bases at V and 3 bases at J, with 14 bases between the two ends. The CDR3 extends over 15 amino acids. CDR3 residues: CASSGGRSRTDTQYF. The CDR3 DNA reads TGTGCCAGCAGTGGAGGGCGGTCAAGGACAGATACGCAGTATTTT.

The chain uses TRBV28 and TRBJ2-3; 7 nucleotides agree with TRBD2. Trimming took 2 bases from V and 6 from J; bases not matched to a gene: 8. Germline V CDR1 and CDR2: MDHEN, SYDVKM. This CDR3 has 15 amino acids. CDR3 in amino acids: CASSLHTGEGDTQYF. As DNA, the CDR3 is TGTGCCAGCAGTTTACACACCGGGGAGGGGGATACGCAGTATTTT.

The chain combines TRBV19 with TRBJ1-4, with TRBD1 matching over 7 bases. J was trimmed by 2 bases and V by 6 bases; bases with no gene match: 3. The CDR3 loop spans 14 amino acids. The germline V gene has CDR1 LNHDA and CDR2 SQIVND (reference sequence). In nucleotides, the CDR3 is TGTGCCAGTAGCCCGGGACAGACTAATGAAAAACTGTTTTTT. Amino acids: CASSPGQTNEKLFF.

The chain carries TRBV9 and TRBJ1-3; D unclear. The V gene lost 0 bases and the J gene lost 0 bases, with 10 bases spanning the gap. CDR1 is SGDLS and CDR2 is YYNGEE in the germline V gene. The CDR3 spans 16 residues. The CDR3 loop reads CASSVGTFDSGNTIYF. The CDR3 bases are TGTGCCAGCAGCGTAGGAACATTTGACTCTGGAAACACCATATATTTT.

The chain joins TRBV11-2 to TRBJ2-7; the match to TRBD2 covers 11 bases. The CDR3 is made up of 16 amino acids. The junction had 4 bases not matched to a gene; V was cut back by 3 bases and J by 0 bases. Germline V gene sequence: CDR1 SGHAT, CDR2 FQNNGV. The DNA for the CDR3 is TGTGCCAGCAGCTTTCCGGGACTAGCGGCCTCCTACGAGCAGTACTTC. Translation: CASSFPGLAASYEQYF.

The genes are TRBV7-3 and TRBJ2-7; maybe TRBD1 (7 bases). CDR1 and CDR2 from the germline V gene are SGHTA and FQGTGA. V was trimmed by 2 bases and J by 7 bases, leaving 12 bases between them. The CDR3 runs 13 residues. The CDR3 coding sequence is TGTGCCAGCAGCTTACGGCAGGGGGGAGAGCAGTACTTC. Its translation is CASSLRQGGEQYF.

V usage is TRBV11-3 and J usage is TRBJ2-3; 16 bases agree with TRBD2. The germline gives CDR1 SGHNT, CDR2 YENEEA. The CDR3 spans 19 residues. The trim removed 5 bases at V and 4 bases at J, leaving 12 bases unmatched. CDR3 loop: CASSHSPGLAGGPSDTQYF. As DNA, the CDR3 is TGTGCCAGCAGCCACTCGCCGGGACTAGCGGGGGGGCCGTCAGATACGCAGTATTTT.

This chain connects TRBV3-1 (or the pseudogene TRBV3-2) to TRBJ2-7; weak D call: TRBD1 (6 bases). V was trimmed by 3 bases and J by 9 bases, leaving 12 bases between them. The germline CDR1 and CDR2 sequences are LGHDT and YNNKEL (reference sequence). CDR3 size: 12 residues. The CDR3 DNA follows: TGTGCCAGCAGCCAGGGTACAGGGACGCAGTACTTC. Translating it yields CASSQGTGTQYF.